This record looks at one T cell receptor beta chain sequence and its context. Its specificity is not known. Reverse transcription of all isolated RNA meant that expressed TCRB transcripts were sequenced. Method: immunoSEQ multiplex PCR; TCRdb's copy keeps in-frame clones and lacks some. The sample lists a few hundred thousand clones; 8% to 10% were seen once. Germline assignment: CDR1 PRHDT and CDR2 FYEKMQ (reference sequence). The ends were cut back, 5 bases at V and 10 bases at J, with 20 bases in the middle. The CDR3 spans 14 residues. These data belong to a study of beta chain features in type 1 diabetes. The study's findings and limits: People with Type 1 diabetes carried modestly yet significantly shorter TCRB CDR3s in all four CD4+ subsets.

This clonotype was sampled from a young man with type 1 diabetes. The rearrangement uses TRBV13 and TRBJ1-1, with D unclear. The sample was central memory CD4+ T cells from blood. CDR3 loop: CASSRQPHISAAFF. The CDR3 coding sequence is TGTGCCAGCAGCCGGCAACCTCACATAAGCGCAGCTTTCTTT. Using reference TRBV13 and TRBJ1-1 for the parts outside the CDR3, the full variable domain is AAGVIQSPRHLIKEKRETATLKCYPIPRHDTVYWYQQGPGQDPQFLISFYEKMQSDKGSIPDRFSAQQFSDYHSELNMSSLELGDSALYFCASSRQPHISAAFFGQGTRLTVV.